A selection of T cell receptor beta chains follows, all from one sample in a study of long-term antiretroviral therapy in people with HIV. Libraries were prepared by immunoSEQ multiplex PCR; TCRdb keeps only in-frame clonotypes and omits some of them. The table has approximately 18,000 clones, 80% seen once. The sequences come from unsorted PBMCs, collected 0.2 years after starting antiretroviral therapy. The receptor source for this set is a woman aged 40-49 years with HIV. CDR3s include the opening cysteine and the closing phenylalanine or tryptophan. The D gene is left open where the match is weak. Clone size is stated in some rows and not others, as once, few, many or a class when expanded.

D gene	clone size	V gene	J gene	CDR3 protein	CDR3 DNA
.	.	TRBV2	TRBJ1-2	CASSVQRAGTPGYTF	TGTGCCAGCAGTGTTCAAAGGGCAGGGACCCCTGGCTACACCTTC
.	.	TRBV6-5	TRBJ1-3	CASARRLGGNTIYF	TGTGCCAGCGCCCGCAGACTCGGAGGAAACACCATATATTTT
.	.	TRBV5-6	TRBJ1-1	CASSKIMSTEAFF	TGTGCCAGCAGCAAAATTATGAGCACTGAAGCTTTCTTT
.	.	TRBV5-4	TRBJ1-1	CASSLGRLNENAFF	TGTGCCAGCAGCTTGGGGCGACTCAATGAAAACGCTTTCTTT
.	.	TRBV7-9	TRBJ2-7	CASSPWRGEQYF	TGTGCCAGCAGCCCCTGGAGGGGCGAGCAGTACTTC
.	.	TRBV6-5	TRBJ2-3	CASSYMRAQDTQYF	TGTGCCAGCAGTTACATGAGGGCGCAAGATACGCAGTATTTT
.	.	TRBV19	TRBJ2-4	CASSIGPRGLAKNIQYF	TGTGCCAGTAGTATAGGTCCGCGGGGACTAGCCAAAAACATTCAGTACTTC
.	.	TRBV15	TRBJ1-1	CATSRDPRANTEAFF	TGTGCCACCAGCAGAGACCCCAGGGCTAACACTGAAGCTTTCTTT
TRBD2	.	TRBV5-1	TRBJ2-5	CASSWGGSGPQETQYF	TGCGCCAGCAGCTGGGGGGGGTCGGGGCCGCAAGAGACCCAGTACTTC
TRBD2	.	TRBV7-6	TRBJ2-2	CASSLAGLAGGNTGELFF	TGTGCCAGCAGCTTAGCCGGACTAGCGGGGGGGAACACCGGGGAGCTGTTTTTT
TRBD1	.	TRBV28	TRBJ1-1	CASSPGTGRGKLTRNTEAFF	TGTGCCAGCAGTCCCGGGACAGGTCGCGGGAAACTTACCCGAAACACTGAAGCTTTCTTT
.	.	TRBV13	TRBJ1-1	CASSLEGGAQAEAFF	TGTGCCAGCAGCTTAGAAGGAGGGGCCCAGGCTGAAGCTTTCTTT
.	.	TRBV19	TRBJ2-1	CASSYSLYLEQFF	TGTGCCAGTAGCTATAGTCTATACTTGGAGCAGTTCTTC
.	.	TRBV6-5	TRBJ2-2	CASSYSLATGELFF	TGTGCCAGCAGTTACTCGCTAGCTACCGGGGAGCTGTTTTTT
.	.	TRBV6-5	TRBJ2-7	CASRRGGITYEQYF	TGTGCCAGCCGGAGGGGCGGGATCACCTACGAGCAGTACTTC
TRBD1	.	TRBV12-5	TRBJ1-2	CASTRGGGSYGYTF	TGTGCTAGCACCCGTGGAGGGGGCAGCTATGGCTACACCTTC
TRBD1	.	TRBV25-1	TRBJ2-5	CASSDGPGQGYQETQYF	TGTGCCAGCAGTGACGGTCCGGGACAGGGGTACCAAGAGACCCAGTACTTC
.	once	TRBV25-1	TRBJ2-6	CASSDSGANVLTF	TGTGCCAGCAGTGATTCTGGGGCCAACGTCCTGACTTTC
TRBD1	few	TRBV27	TRBJ1-2	CASSPATGNGYTF	TGTGCCAGCAGTCCGGCGACAGGGAATGGCTACACCTTC
TRBD2	.	TRBV11-2	TRBJ2-1	CASSLGGTIYEQFF	TGTGCCAGCAGCTTAGGGGGGACTATTTATGAGCAGTTCTTC
.	once	TRBV6-5	TRBJ2-3	CASSYSFGTDTQYF	TGTGCCAGCAGTTACTCATTTGGCACAGATACGCAGTATTTT
.	few	TRBV27	TRBJ1-4	CAAGLLKEKLFF	TGTGCCGCGGGGCTTCTAAAGGAAAAACTGTTTTTT
.	.	TRBV7-9	TRBJ2-7	CASSLEGRQYF	TGTGCCAGCAGCTTAGAGGGCAGGCAGTACTTC
TRBD2	.	TRBV27	TRBJ2-1	CASSLGTSGEVEQFF	TGTGCCAGCAGTTTAGGGACTAGCGGAGAGGTTGAGCAGTTCTTC
.	.	TRBV7-9	TRBJ2-3	CASSSPWGLTDTQYF	TGTGCCAGCAGCTCCCCATGGGGTCTTACAGATACGCAGTATTTT
.	.	TRBV7-2	TRBJ1-2	CASSLEGTYGYTF	TGTGCCAGCAGCTTAGAGGGGACCTATGGCTACACCTTC
TRBD2	.	TRBV11-3	TRBJ2-2	CASSYVLSGGPGELFF	TGTGCCAGCAGCTATGTTCTGAGCGGGGGGCCCGGGGAGCTGTTTTTT
.	.	TRBV6-4	TRBJ1-5	CASSDSPSSQPQHF	TGTGCCAGCAGTGACTCTCCAAGTTCTCAGCCCCAGCATTTT
.	.	TRBV5-1	TRBJ1-2	CASSLDPLYGYTF	TGCGCCAGCAGCTTGGACCCGCTCTATGGCTACACCTTC
TRBD2	.	TRBV11-3	TRBJ2-5	CASRSGGETQYF	TGTGCCAGCAGGTCGGGAGGGGAGACCCAGTACTTC
.	few	TRBV5-1	TRBJ2-7	CASRDGYEQYF	TGCGCCAGCCGGGACGGCTACGAGCAGTACTTC
.	.	TRBV13	TRBJ2-7	CASSLKAAEYYEQYF	TGTGCCAGCAGCTTAAAAGCAGCTGAATACTACGAGCAGTACTTC
.	.	TRBV7-9	TRBJ1-1	CASSLVAGNTEAFF	TGTGCCAGCAGCTTAGTGGCGGGGAACACTGAAGCTTTCTTT
.	.	TRBV6-5	TRBJ1-2	CASSYSRANYGYTF	TGTGCCAGCAGTTACTCGAGGGCTAACTATGGCTACACCTTC
.	.	TRBV27	TRBJ2-7	CASSSWTVSYEQYF	TGTGCCAGCAGTTCCTGGACAGTCTCCTACGAGCAGTACTTC
TRBD1	.	TRBV5-1	TRBJ2-7	CASSWDSAYEQYF	TGCGCCAGCAGCTGGGACAGTGCCTACGAGCAGTACTTC
.	.	TRBV6-6	TRBJ2-7	CASSYEGYEQYF	TGTGCCAGCAGTTACGAGGGCTACGAGCAGTACTTC
TRBD1	.	TRBV2	TRBJ2-5	CAKTGQGARETQYF	TGTGCCAAAACGGGACAGGGGGCCCGGGAGACCCAGTACTTC
.	.	TRBV12-5	TRBJ2-5	CASGTVDGQETQYF	TGTGCTAGTGGTACCGTCGACGGGCAAGAGACCCAGTACTTC
TRBD1	.	TRBV9	TRBJ2-2	CASSAEQGKGTGELFF	TGTGCCAGCAGCGCCGAACAGGGGAAGGGCACCGGGGAGCTGTTTTTT
.	.	TRBV18	TRBJ1-1	CASSRTGQAEAFF	TGTGCCAGCTCACGAACAGGTCAGGCTGAAGCTTTCTTT
.	.	TRBV29-1	TRBJ2-2	CSVEVGELFF	TGCAGCGTTGAAGTTGGGGAGCTGTTTTTT
TRBD2	.	TRBV7-9	TRBJ2-1	CASSRLAGGSNEQFF	TGTGCCAGCAGCCGCCTAGCGGGGGGAAGCAATGAGCAGTTCTTC
.	.	TRBV5-4	TRBJ2-3	CASSLASSYRTDTQYF	TGTGCCAGCAGCTTGGCCTCGAGCTACCGCACAGATACGCAGTATTTT
.	few	TRBV6-1	TRBJ2-7	CASSDRVVYEQYF	TGTGCCAGCAGTGATAGAGTTGTCTACGAGCAGTACTTC
.	few	TRBV15	TRBJ2-7	CATSRAAGVEQYF	TGTGCCACCAGCAGAGCGGCAGGGGTTGAGCAGTACTTC
.	.	TRBV6-5	TRBJ2-1	CASSYGLPDYNEQFF	TGTGCCAGCAGTTACGGACTCCCAGACTACAATGAGCAGTTCTTC
TRBD2	.	TRBV5-1	TRBJ2-1	CASSLEGVRGAGEQFF	TGCGCCAGCAGCTTGGAGGGCGTGCGGGGGGCCGGAGAGCAGTTCTTC
TRBD1	.	TRBV19	TRBJ1-4	CASSIGRRGGGSEKLFF	TGTGCCAGTAGTATCGGGCGGAGAGGGGGCGGTTCGGAAAAACTGTTTTTT
TRBD1	.	TRBV4-1	TRBJ1-5	CASSQEGGNNQPQHF	TGCGCCAGCAGCCAAGAAGGGGGCAACAATCAGCCCCAGCATTTT